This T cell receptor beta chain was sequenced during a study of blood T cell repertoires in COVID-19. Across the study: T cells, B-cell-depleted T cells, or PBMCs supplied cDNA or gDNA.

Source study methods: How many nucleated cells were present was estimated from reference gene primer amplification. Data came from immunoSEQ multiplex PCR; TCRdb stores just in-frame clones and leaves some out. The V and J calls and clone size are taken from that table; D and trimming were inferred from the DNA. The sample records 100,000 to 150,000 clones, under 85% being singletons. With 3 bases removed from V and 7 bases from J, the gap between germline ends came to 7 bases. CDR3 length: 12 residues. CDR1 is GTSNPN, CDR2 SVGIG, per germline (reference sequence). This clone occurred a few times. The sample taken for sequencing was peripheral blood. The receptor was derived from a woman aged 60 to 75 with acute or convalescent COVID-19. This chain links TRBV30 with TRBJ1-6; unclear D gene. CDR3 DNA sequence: TGTGCCTGGAGCCTCCAGAATTCACCCCTCCACTTT. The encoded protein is CAWSLQNSPLHF.